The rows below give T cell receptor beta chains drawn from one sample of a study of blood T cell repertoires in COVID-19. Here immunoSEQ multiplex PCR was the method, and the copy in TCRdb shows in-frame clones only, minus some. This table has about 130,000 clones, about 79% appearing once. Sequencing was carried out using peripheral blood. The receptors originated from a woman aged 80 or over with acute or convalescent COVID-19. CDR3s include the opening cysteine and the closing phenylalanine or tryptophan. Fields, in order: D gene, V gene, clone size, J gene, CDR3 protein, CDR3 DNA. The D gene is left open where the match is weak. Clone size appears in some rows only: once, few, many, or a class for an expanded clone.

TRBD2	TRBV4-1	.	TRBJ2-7	CASSQGLANYEQYF	TGCGCCAGCAGCCAGGGACTAGCAAACTACGAGCAGTACTTC
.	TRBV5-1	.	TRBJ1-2	CASSLDGNYGYTF	TGCGCCAGCAGCTTGGACGGTAACTATGGCTACACCTTC
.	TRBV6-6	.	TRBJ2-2	CASSLQTGANTGELFF	TGTGCCAGCAGTCTACAGACAGGAGCGAACACCGGGGAGCTGTTTTTT
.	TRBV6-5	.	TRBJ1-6	CASSLPSVALHF	TGTGCCAGCAGTTTACCCTCAGTGGCCCTCCACTTT
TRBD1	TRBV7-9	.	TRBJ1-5	CASSLIYGTGEGQPQHF	TGTGCCAGCAGCTTAATTTACGGGACAGGGGAGGGTCAGCCCCAGCATTTT
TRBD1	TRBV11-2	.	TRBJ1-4	CASSLGQGGEKLFF	TGTGCCAGCAGCTTAGGACAGGGTGGTGAAAAACTGTTTTTT
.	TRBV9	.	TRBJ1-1	CASSVSPIPSTEAFF	TGTGCCAGCAGCGTATCACCTATTCCGTCCACTGAAGCTTTCTTT
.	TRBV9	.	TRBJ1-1	CASSVDPLGVGGTEAFF	TGTGCCAGCAGCGTAGATCCCCTTGGGGTAGGGGGAACTGAAGCTTTCTTT
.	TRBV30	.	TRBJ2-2	CAWSVWRIGQGLPGELFF	TGTGCCTGGAGTGTATGGCGGATCGGGCAGGGGCTTCCCGGGGAGCTGTTTTTT
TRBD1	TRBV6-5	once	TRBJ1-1	CASSYATGLNTEAFF	TGTGCCAGCAGTTACGCGACAGGGTTGAACACTGAAGCTTTCTTT
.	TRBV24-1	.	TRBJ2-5	CATSDFGETQYF	TGTGCCACCAGTGATTTCGGGGAGACCCAGTACTTC
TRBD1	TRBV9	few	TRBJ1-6	CASSVAETGVYSPLHF	TGTGCCAGCAGCGTAGCTGAGACAGGGGTTTATTCACCCCTCCACTTT
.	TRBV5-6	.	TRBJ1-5	CASSLASLNQPQHF	TGTGCCAGCAGCTTGGCCAGTCTCAATCAGCCCCAGCATTTT
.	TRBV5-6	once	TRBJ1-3	CASRFGTNSGNTIYF	TGTGCCAGCAGATTCGGGACAAACTCTGGAAACACCATATATTTT
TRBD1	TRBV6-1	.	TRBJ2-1	CASSEATGGYNEQFF	TGTGCCAGCAGTGAAGCCACAGGGGGCTACAATGAGCAGTTCTTC
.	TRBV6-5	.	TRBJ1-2	CASSLPGEGYGYTF	TGTGCCAGCAGCCTCCCGGGGGAGGGCTATGGCTACACCTTC
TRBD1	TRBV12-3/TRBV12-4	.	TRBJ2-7	CASSKGQNYEQYF	TGTGCCAGCAGCAAGGGACAGAACTACGAGCAGTACTTC
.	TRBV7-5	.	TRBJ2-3	CARSCPGTSGDYCTDTQYF	TGTGCCAGAAGCTGTCCCGGGACTAGCGGGGACTATTGCACAGATACGCAGTATTTT
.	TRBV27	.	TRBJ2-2	CASSGQITGELFF	TGTGCCAGCAGCGGACAGATCACCGGGGAGCTGTTTTTT
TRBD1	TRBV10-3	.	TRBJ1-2	CATPATGWDGYTF	TGTGCCACCCCGGCGACAGGGTGGGATGGCTACACCTTC
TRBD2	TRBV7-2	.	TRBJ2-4	CASSLHLAGGGIQYF	TGTGCCAGCAGCCTCCACTTAGCGGGGGGAGGCATTCAGTACTTC
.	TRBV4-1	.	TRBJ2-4	CASSPYSRAAKNIQYF	TGCGCCAGCAGCCCCTACTCCAGGGCTGCCAAAAACATTCAGTACTTC
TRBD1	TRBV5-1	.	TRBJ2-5	CASSYGTGPPGGETQYF	TGCGCCAGCAGCTACGGGACAGGCCCACCCGGAGGGGAGACCCAGTACTTC
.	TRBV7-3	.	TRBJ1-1	CASSLIRVPEAFF	TGTGCCAGCAGCTTAATCCGGGTGCCTGAAGCTTTCTTT
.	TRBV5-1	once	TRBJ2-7	CASSPSRGNEQYF	TGCGCCAGCAGCCCAAGTAGGGGAAACGAGCAGTACTTC
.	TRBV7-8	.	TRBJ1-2	CASSLRTPRDDGYTF	TGTGCCAGCAGCTTACGGACACCACGAGATGATGGCTACACCTTC
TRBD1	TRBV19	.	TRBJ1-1	CASSLRTGWVNTEAFF	TGTGCCAGTAGTCTTCGGACAGGGTGGGTGAACACTGAAGCTTTCTTT
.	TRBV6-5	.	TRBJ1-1	CASSYPQGGNTEAFF	TGTGCCAGCAGTTACCCACAGGGTGGGAACACTGAAGCTTTCTTT
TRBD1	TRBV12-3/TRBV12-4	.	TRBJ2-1	CASSTDRGDEQFF	TGTGCCAGCAGTACGGACAGGGGCGATGAGCAGTTCTTC
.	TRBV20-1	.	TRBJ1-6	CSASREGLNNSPLHF	TGCAGTGCTAGTAGGGAGGGGTTGAATAATTCACCCCTCCACTTT
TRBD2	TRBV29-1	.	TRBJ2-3	CSVGGWASGTDTQYF	TGCAGCGTTGGGGGATGGGCTAGCGGGACAGATACGCAGTATTTT
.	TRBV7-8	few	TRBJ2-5	CASSLARLMVRETQYF	TGTGCCAGCAGCTTAGCTCGACTAATGGTCCGAGAGACCCAGTACTTC